Below are 27 T cell receptor beta chains sequenced from a single sample in a study of blood T cell repertoires in COVID-19. Data came from immunoSEQ multiplex PCR; TCRdb stores just in-frame clones and leaves some out. Here the sample spans 150,000 to 200,000 clones, under 80% being singletons. The source material was peripheral blood. The origin of the receptors is an elderly woman with acute or convalescent COVID-19.

With respect to this clone: Other DNA sequences in the sample encode the same CDR3. The chain recombines TRBV18 with TRBJ2-7; D is possibly TRBD2 (6 bases). The V gene's germline CDR1 is KGHSH and CDR2 LQKENI. CDR3 length: 11 residues. The V gene lost 3 bases and the J gene lost 7 bases, with 7 bases spanning the gap. CDR3 region: CASSPGGEQYF. For the CDR3, the DNA is TGTGCCAGCTCACCCGGGGGAGAGCAGTACTTC.

The chain links TRBV5-1 to TRBJ2-2; 7 positions agree with TRBD1. The CDR3 length is 15 residues. Trimming cost V 4 bases and J 5 bases; bases outside gene matches: 8. Per germline, CDR1 SGHRS and CDR2 YFSETQ. Here the CDR3 reads CASSQDRTDTGELFF. The CDR3 DNA is TGCGCCAGCAGCCAGGACAGGACGGATACCGGGGAGCTGTTTTTT.

The chain couples TRBV5-1 to TRBJ1-4, with TRBD1 as a possible D gene (6 bases). The V gene lost 2 bases and the J gene lost 7 bases, with 12 bases spanning the gap. There are 14 residues in the CDR3. CDR1 and CDR2 (germline): SGHRS, YFSETQ. DNA for the CDR3: TGCGCCAGCAGCTTATGGGACAAAGGTGAAAAACTGTTTTTT. Residues: CASSLWDKGEKLFF.

The CDR3 region has the DNA TGTGCCATCAGTGGCCCCGGGGACAGCTCCTACAATGAGCAGTTCTTC. Translating it yields CAISGPGDSSYNEQFF. This rearrangement joins TRBV10-3 to TRBJ2-1, with 7 bases aligning to TRBD1. CDR3 length: 16 amino acids. Germline V gene sequence: CDR1 ENHRY, CDR2 SYGVKD. V lost 4 bases and J lost 0; bases outside the gene matches: 6.

The J gene is TRBJ2-5, the V gene TRBV2, with TRBD1 identical over 9 bases. This CDR3 region has 17 residues. Trimming cost V 4 bases and J 4 bases; bases outside gene matches: 13. Looked up from germline, CDR1 is SNHLY and CDR2 is FYNNEI. The CDR3 reads CASSVETTGGIGETQYF. CDR3 coding DNA: TGTGCCAGCAGTGTTGAAACCACAGGGGGCATAGGAGAGACCCAGTACTTC.

This clone turned up a few times. The V gene is TRBV12-3 or TRBV12-4, the J gene TRBJ2-2, with a tentative D call TRBD2 (7 bases). The CDR3 runs 13 residues. Trimming took 7 bases from V and 5 from J, leaving 11 bases between them. The CDR3 sequence is CASKRGGTGELFF. Here the CDR3 DNA reads TGTGCCAGCAAAAGGGGGGGGACCGGGGAGCTGTTTTTT.

J is TRBJ1-1 and V is TRBV5-1; the match to TRBD1 covers 9 bases. This CDR3 comprises 16 residues. J was trimmed by 5 bases and V by 4 bases; bases with no gene match: 12. Germline lookup yields CDR1 SGHRS and CDR2 YFSETQ. The CDR3 DNA reads TGCGCCAGCAGCACCGCGGGACAGGGAGGAAGGACTGAAGCTTTCTTT. Its translation is CASSTAGQGGRTEAFF.

This chain joins TRBV5-1 and TRBJ2-2; TRBD1 matches at 9 bases. Germline V gives CDR1 SGHRS, CDR2 YFSETQ. V lost 6 bases and J lost 1; bases outside the gene matches: 13. The CDR3 runs 18 residues. The CDR3 protein is CASTLGGTGTLNTGELFF. The CDR3 DNA sequence: TGCGCCAGCACCTTAGGGGGGACAGGGACATTGAACACCGGGGAGCTGTTTTTT.

The table lists this clone with a count of one. The chain couples TRBV4-3 to TRBJ1-2; D is uncertain. Germline CDR1 is LGHNA and CDR2 is YSLEER. The CDR3 has 15 amino acids. With 0 bases removed from V and 4 bases from J, the gap between germline ends came to 12 bases. The CDR3: CASSQDRGSSYGYTF. The CDR3 bases are TGCGCCAGCAGCCAAGATCGGGGATCCTCCTATGGCTACACCTTC.

The V and J genes are TRBV9 and TRBJ2-2; TRBD2 matches at 13 bases. V shed 4 bases, J shed 7 bases, and the junction held 7 bases outside the gene matches. Germline CDR1 is SGDLS and CDR2 is YYNGEE. CDR3 length: 16 amino acids. CDR3 nucleotide sequence: TGTGCCAGCAGCCCACGGACTAGCGGGAGAGACGGGGAGCTGTTTTTT. Amino acid sequence: CASSPRTSGRDGELFF.

The sample holds a few counts of this clone. The CDR3 reads CAWRRGMNTEAFF. CDR3 DNA sequence: TGTGCCTGGCGGCGGGGGATGAACACTGAAGCTTTCTTT. The chain joins TRBV30 to TRBJ1-1; D possibly corresponds to TRBD1 (5 bases). Trimming took off 5 bases at V and 0 bases at J, with 10 bases between the two ends. The CDR3 totals 13 residues. Germline CDR1 and CDR2: GTSNPN and SVGIG (reference sequence).

In its sample, this clone was seen a few times. The genes are TRBV7-9 and TRBJ2-1, with 8 bases fitting TRBD1. The CDR3 spans 15 residues. The V and J ends lost 5 bases and 4 bases, in that order; junction bases with no gene match: 7. Germline values: CDR1 SEHNR, CDR2 FQNEAQ (reference sequence). The CDR3 sequence is CASSIRQGPYNEQFF. The CDR3 DNA reads as TGTGCCAGCAGCATTCGACAGGGGCCATACAATGAGCAGTTCTTC. The full variable domain, with the rest looked up from reference TRBV7-9 and TRBJ2-1, is DTGVSQNPRHKITKRGQNVTFRCDPISEHNRLYWYRQTLGQGPEFLTYFQNEAQLEKSRLLSDRFSAERPKGSFSTLEIQRTEQGDSAMYLCASSIRQGPYNEQFFGPGTRLTVL.

This clone appeared a few times. DNA for the CDR3: TGCGCCAGCAGCCTCCAATCAAGACTAGCGGGAGTAACTGGGGCCAACGTCCTGACTTTC. It yields the protein CASSLQSRLAGVTGANVLTF. The chain recombines TRBV4-1 with TRBJ2-6, with 12 positions matching TRBD2. The V gene end was trimmed by 4 bases and the J gene end by 2 bases; junction bases not matched to a gene: 12. CDR3 size: 20 residues. Germline V gene sequence: CDR1 MGHRA, CDR2 YSYEKL.

In its sample, this clone was seen once. V gene TRBV19 combines with J gene TRBJ1-4, with 7 nucleotides matching TRBD1. J gave up 6 bases and V 4 bases, and 5 bases lay outside the gene matches. The CDR3 is 14 amino acids. Germline V gene data show CDR1 as LNHDA and CDR2 as SQIVND (reference sequence). The CDR3 is CASSTGTVDEKLFF. The CDR3 region has the DNA TGTGCCAGTAGTACCGGGACAGTGGATGAAAAACTGTTTTTT.

A single count supports this clone. The J gene is TRBJ2-1, the V gene TRBV7-3, with 7 bases identical to TRBD2. The V gene end was trimmed by 5 bases and the J gene end by 2 bases; junction bases not matched to a gene: 3. CDR1 and CDR2 from the germline V gene are SGHTA and FQGTGA. This CDR3 is 14 amino acids long. In DNA, the CDR3 is TGTGCCAGCAGCCCGAGCGGGACCTACAATGAGCAGTTCTTC. It translates to CASSPSGTYNEQFF.

Only one count was recorded for this clone. The chain uses TRBV9 and TRBJ1-1; the match to TRBD1 covers 7 bases. The CDR3 runs 14 residues. CDR1 SGDLS and CDR2 YYNGEE come from the germline V gene. Unmatched junction bases numbered 6, after V lost 4 bases and J lost 3 bases. CDR3 sequence reads: CASSFSTGDTEAFF. In DNA, the CDR3 is TGTGCCAGCAGCTTTTCTACAGGGGACACTGAAGCTTTCTTT.

This clone was observed once. This rearrangement joins TRBV24-1 to TRBJ1-1, with 10 bases lining up with TRBD1. The length of the CDR3 is 13 residues. Trimming removed 3 bases from V and 7 bases from J; junction bases left unmatched: 1. CDR1 and CDR2 (germline): KGHDR, SFDVKD. CDR3 amino acids: CATSDGQGVEAFF. For the CDR3, the DNA is TGTGCCACCAGTGATGGACAGGGGGTTGAAGCTTTCTTT.

The gene calls are TRBV6-1 and TRBJ2-1; 9 bases match TRBD2. Trimming removed 2 bases from V and 8 bases from J; junction bases left unmatched: 19. This CDR3 spans 19 amino acids. Germline lookup yields CDR1 MNHNS and CDR2 SASEGT. CDR3 sequence: CASSESNSGRGWGDDEQFF. CDR3 nucleotides: TGTGCCAGCAGTGAAAGTAATAGCGGGAGAGGGTGGGGAGATGATGAGCAGTTCTTC.

V is TRBV5-1 and J is TRBJ2-2, with D hard to call. The CDR3 is 12 residues long. The germline V gene encodes CDR1 SGHRS and CDR2 YFSETQ. Between the trimmed V and J ends, which lost 5 bases and 8 bases, there was a span of 10 bases. This CDR3 is CASRYGRGELFF. The CDR3 DNA is TGCGCCAGCAGGTATGGCAGAGGGGAGCTGTTTTTT.

The V call is TRBV9, the J call TRBJ1-2; D uncertain. CDR3 size: 13 residues. Germline V gives CDR1 SGDLS, CDR2 YYNGEE. Trimming shortened V by 2 bases and J by 3 bases, and 8 bases separated the two germline ends. The CDR3 region is CASSVDNDYGYTF. DNA of the CDR3: TGTGCCAGCAGCGTCGACAATGACTATGGCTACACCTTC.

This clone was observed once. V and J are TRBV18 and TRBJ2-7; the match to TRBD2 covers 11 bases. From germline, CDR1 is KGHSH and CDR2 LQKENI. The trim removed 3 bases at V and 2 bases at J, leaving 3 bases unmatched. The CDR3 loop spans 15 amino acids. The CDR3 is CASSPGTSGTYEQYF. In DNA form, the CDR3 reads TGTGCCAGCTCACCGGGGACTAGCGGAACCTACGAGCAGTACTTC.

The chain links TRBV6-2 or TRBV6-3 to TRBJ2-7; perhaps TRBD1 as D (5 bases). V was shortened by 0 bases and J by 0 bases, with 9 bases between the two germline ends. This CDR3 comprises 15 residues. Germline CDR1 MNHEY, CDR2 SVGEGT. The CDR3 sequence: CASSYSFRDSYEQYF. The CDR3 coding sequence is TGTGCCAGCAGTTACTCGTTCAGGGACTCCTACGAGCAGTACTTC.

The CDR3 is CAWSVSDSYYGYTF. In DNA, the CDR3 is TGTGCCTGGAGTGTCTCGGACAGCTACTATGGCTACACCTTC. The chain uses TRBV30 and TRBJ1-2, with D tentatively TRBD1 (6 bases). CDR1 GTSNPN and CDR2 SVGIG come from the germline V gene (reference sequence). The ends were cut back, 0 bases at V and 3 bases at J, with 11 bases in the middle. The CDR3 sequence is 14 residues long.

V and J are TRBV4-2 and TRBJ1-2; no firm D call. CDR1 and CDR2 from the germline V gene are LGHNA and YNFKEQ. Trimming removed 0 bases at V and 0 bases at J, with 11 bases between. The CDR3 runs to 16 residues. The CDR3 here is CASSQEVGSSNYGYTF. The CDR3 DNA is TGTGCCAGCAGCCAAGAGGTGGGCAGTTCTAACTATGGCTACACCTTC.

CDR3 nucleotides: TGTGCCACCAGTGAGGGGACAGGATATTTGGAGCCTGATGAAAAACTGTTTTTT. Translation: CATSEGTGYLEPDEKLFF. V and J are TRBV24-1 and TRBJ1-4, with TRBD1 matching over 8 bases. This CDR3 is built from 18 residues. Trimming took 4 bases from V and 6 from J; bases not matched to a gene: 15. CDR1 is KGHDR and CDR2 is SFDVKD in the germline V gene.

The chain joins TRBV6-6 to TRBJ1-2; weak D call: TRBD1 (6 bases). CDR3 length: 13 residues. CDR1 MNHNY and CDR2 SVGAGI come from the germline V gene (reference sequence). The V end lost 4 bases, the J end lost 2 bases, and 8 bases lay between the germline ends. Here the CDR3 reads CASSSQGNYGYTF. The CDR3 nucleotides read TGTGCCAGCAGTTCCCAGGGGAACTATGGCTACACCTTC.

This chain uses TRBV18 with TRBJ2-1; maybe TRBD2 (8 bases). The V and J ends lost 2 bases and 9 bases respectively, with 14 bases between them. Looked up from germline, CDR1 is KGHSH and CDR2 is LQKENI. This CDR3 spans 14 amino acids. CDR3 protein: CASSPIREGAEQFF. CDR3 nucleotides: TGTGCCAGCTCACCAATCCGGGAGGGGGCTGAGCAGTTCTTC.